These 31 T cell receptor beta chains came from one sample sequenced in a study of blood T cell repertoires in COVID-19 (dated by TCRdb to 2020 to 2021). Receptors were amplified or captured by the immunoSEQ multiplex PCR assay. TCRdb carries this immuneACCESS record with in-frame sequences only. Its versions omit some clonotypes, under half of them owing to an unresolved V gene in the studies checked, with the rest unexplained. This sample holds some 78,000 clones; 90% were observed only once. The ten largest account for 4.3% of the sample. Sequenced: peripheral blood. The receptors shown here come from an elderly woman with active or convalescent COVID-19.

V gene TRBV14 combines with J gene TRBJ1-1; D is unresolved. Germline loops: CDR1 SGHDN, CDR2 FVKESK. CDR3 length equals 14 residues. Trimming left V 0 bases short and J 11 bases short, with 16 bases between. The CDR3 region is CASSQDIGARGAFF. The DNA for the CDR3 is TGTGCCAGCAGCCAAGATATAGGTGCGCGGGGTGCTTTCTTT.

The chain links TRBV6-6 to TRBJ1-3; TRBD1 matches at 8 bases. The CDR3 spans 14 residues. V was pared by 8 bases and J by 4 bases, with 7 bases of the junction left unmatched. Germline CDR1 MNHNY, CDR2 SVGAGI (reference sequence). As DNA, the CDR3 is TGTGCCAGCTCCCAACAGGGGGGCGGAAACACCATATATTTT. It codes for CASSQQGGGNTIYF.

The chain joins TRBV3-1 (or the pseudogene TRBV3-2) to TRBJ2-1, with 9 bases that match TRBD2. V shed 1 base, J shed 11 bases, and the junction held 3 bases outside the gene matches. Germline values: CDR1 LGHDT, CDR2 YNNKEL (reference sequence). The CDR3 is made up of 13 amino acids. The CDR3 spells CASSQGASGKQFF. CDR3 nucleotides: TGTGCCAGCAGCCAAGGGGCTAGCGGGAAGCAGTTCTTC.

CDR3 sequence reads: CATTPGTSFHEQFF. CDR3 DNA sequence: TGTGCCACCACCCCCGGGACTAGCTTTCATGAGCAGTTCTTC. V and J are TRBV28 and TRBJ2-1; 9 positions match TRBD2. V lost 10 bases and J lost 8; bases outside the gene matches: 12. Looked up from germline, CDR1 is MDHEN and CDR2 is SYDVKM. The CDR3 runs 14 residues.

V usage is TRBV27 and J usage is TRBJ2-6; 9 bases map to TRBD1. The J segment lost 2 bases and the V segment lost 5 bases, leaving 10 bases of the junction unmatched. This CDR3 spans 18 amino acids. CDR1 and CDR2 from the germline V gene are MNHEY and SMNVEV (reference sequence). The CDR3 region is CASSQNRGRNAGANVLTF. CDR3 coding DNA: TGTGCCAGCAGTCAAAACAGGGGGCGAAACGCTGGGGCCAACGTCCTGACTTTC.

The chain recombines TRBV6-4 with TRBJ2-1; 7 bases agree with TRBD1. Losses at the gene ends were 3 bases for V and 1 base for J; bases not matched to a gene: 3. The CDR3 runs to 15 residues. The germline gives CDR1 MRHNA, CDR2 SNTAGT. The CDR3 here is CASSDTGQSYNEQFF. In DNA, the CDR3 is TGTGCCAGCAGTGATACGGGACAGTCCTACAATGAGCAGTTCTTC.

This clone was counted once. This CDR3 is CATIRRTNTGELFF. For the CDR3, the DNA is TGTGCCACAATTAGACGGACTAACACCGGGGAGCTGTTTTTT. The chain uses TRBV19 and TRBJ2-2, with TRBD2 as a possible D gene (5 bases). V was pared by 10 bases and J by 2 bases, with 14 bases between. CDR1 is LNHDA and CDR2 is SQIVND in the germline V gene (reference sequence). This CDR3 region has 14 residues.

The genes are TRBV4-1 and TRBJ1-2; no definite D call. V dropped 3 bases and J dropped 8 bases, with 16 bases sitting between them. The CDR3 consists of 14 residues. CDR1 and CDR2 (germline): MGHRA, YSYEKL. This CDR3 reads CASSHREGLRGYTF. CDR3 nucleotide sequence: TGCGCCAGCAGCCACCGAGAGGGTCTGCGGGGCTACACCTTC.

The CDR3 loop is CASRAGTVNTGELFF. The CDR3 coding sequence is TGTGCCAGCAGGGCCGGGACAGTTAACACCGGGGAGCTGTTTTTT. The gene calls are TRBV2 and TRBJ2-2, with 7 bases lining up with TRBD1. The CDR3 consists of 15 residues. The V gene's germline CDR1 is SNHLY and CDR2 FYNNEI. Trimming took 6 bases from V and 2 from J; bases not matched to a gene: 6.

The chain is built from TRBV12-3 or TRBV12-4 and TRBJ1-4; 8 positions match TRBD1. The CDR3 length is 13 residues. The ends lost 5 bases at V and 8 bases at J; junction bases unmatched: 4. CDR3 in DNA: TGTGCCAGCAGTCTTCGACAGGGGGAAAAACTGTTTTTT. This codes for CASSLRQGEKLFF.

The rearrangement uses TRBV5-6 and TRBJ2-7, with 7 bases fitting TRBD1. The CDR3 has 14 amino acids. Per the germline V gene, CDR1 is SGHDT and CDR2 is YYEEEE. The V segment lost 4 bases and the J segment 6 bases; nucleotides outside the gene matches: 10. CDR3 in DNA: TGTGCCAGCAGCCCTGACAGGGCGGCCCGCGAGCAGTACTTC. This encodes CASSPDRAAREQYF.

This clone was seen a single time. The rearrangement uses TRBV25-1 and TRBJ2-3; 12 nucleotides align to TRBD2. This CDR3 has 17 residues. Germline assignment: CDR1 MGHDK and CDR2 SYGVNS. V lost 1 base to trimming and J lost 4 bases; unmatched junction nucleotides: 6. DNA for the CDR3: TGTGCCAGCAGTGAATTAGCTAGCGGGAGGGTGGCAGATACGCAGTATTTT. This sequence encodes CASSELASGRVADTQYF.

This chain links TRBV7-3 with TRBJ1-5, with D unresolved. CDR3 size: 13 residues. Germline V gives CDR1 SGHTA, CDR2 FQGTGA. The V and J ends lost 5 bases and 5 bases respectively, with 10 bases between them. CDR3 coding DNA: TGTGCCAGCAGCCCCGGAGTTGATCAGCCCCAGCATTTT. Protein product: CASSPGVDQPQHF.

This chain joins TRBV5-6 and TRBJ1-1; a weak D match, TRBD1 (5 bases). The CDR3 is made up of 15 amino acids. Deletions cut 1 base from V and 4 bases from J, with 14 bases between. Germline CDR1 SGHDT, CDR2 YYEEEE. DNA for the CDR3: TGTGCCAGCAGCTTGATACCCGGAAGGGGCACTGAAGCTTTCTTT. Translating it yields CASSLIPGRGTEAFF.

The CDR3 bases are TGCGCCAGCAGTACCGACCTACTCGCGGCTGGAAACACCATATATTTT. This sequence encodes CASSTDLLAAGNTIYF. This chain connects TRBV5-1 to TRBJ1-3, with D hard to call. Germline V lookup: CDR1 SGHRS, CDR2 YFSETQ. The CDR3 covers 16 residues. V lost 5 bases to trimming and J lost 2 bases, with 17 bases between them.

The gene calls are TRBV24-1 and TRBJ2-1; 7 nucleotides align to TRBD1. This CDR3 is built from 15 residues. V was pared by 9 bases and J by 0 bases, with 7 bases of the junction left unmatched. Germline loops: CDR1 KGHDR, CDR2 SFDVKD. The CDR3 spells CATGKGAGSYNEQFF. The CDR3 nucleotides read TGTGCCACCGGGAAGGGGGCGGGCTCCTACAATGAGCAGTTCTTC.

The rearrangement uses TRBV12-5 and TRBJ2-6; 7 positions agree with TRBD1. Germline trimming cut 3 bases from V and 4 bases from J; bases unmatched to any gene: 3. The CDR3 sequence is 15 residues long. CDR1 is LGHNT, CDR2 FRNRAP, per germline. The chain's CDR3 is CASGLGGAGANVLTF. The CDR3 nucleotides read TGTGCTAGTGGTTTAGGGGGCGCAGGGGCCAACGTCCTGACTTTC.

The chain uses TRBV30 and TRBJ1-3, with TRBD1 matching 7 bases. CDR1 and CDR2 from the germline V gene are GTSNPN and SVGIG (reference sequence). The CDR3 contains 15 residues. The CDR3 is CSQRQGQNSGNTIYF. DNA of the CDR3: TGTTCTCAACGTCAGGGACAGAACTCTGGAAACACCATATATTTT.

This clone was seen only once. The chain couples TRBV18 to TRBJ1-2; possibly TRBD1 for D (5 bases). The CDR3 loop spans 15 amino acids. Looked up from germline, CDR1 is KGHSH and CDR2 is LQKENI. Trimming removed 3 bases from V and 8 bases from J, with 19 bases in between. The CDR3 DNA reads TGTGCCAGCTCACCCGAACCAGGGCGGTCCGTAGGCTACACCTTC. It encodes CASSPEPGRSVGYTF.

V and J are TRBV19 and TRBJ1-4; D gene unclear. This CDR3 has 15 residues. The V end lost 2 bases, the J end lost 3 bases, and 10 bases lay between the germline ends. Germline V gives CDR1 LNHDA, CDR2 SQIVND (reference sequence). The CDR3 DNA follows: TGTGCCAGTAGTATAACACCGAGGGCTAATGAAAAACTGTTTTTT. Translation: CASSITPRANEKLFF.

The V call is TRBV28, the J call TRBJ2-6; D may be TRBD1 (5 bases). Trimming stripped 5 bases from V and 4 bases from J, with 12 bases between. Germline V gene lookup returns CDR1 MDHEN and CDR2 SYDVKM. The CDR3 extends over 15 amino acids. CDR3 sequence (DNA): TGTGCCAGCAGTACTCAGGGTACAGGGGCCAACGTCCTGACTTTC. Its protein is CASSTQGTGANVLTF.

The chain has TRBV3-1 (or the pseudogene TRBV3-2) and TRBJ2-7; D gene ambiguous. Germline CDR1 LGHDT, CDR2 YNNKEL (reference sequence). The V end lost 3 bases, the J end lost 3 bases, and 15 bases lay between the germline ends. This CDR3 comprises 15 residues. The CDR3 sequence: CASSHPSRGNYEQYF. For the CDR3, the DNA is TGTGCCAGCAGCCACCCTTCGAGAGGTAACTACGAGCAGTACTTC.

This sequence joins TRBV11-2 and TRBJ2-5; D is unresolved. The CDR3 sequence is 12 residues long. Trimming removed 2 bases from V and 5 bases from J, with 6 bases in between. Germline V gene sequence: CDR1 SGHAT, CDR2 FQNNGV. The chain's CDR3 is CASSLIHETQYF. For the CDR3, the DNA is TGTGCCAGCAGCTTAATCCATGAGACCCAGTACTTC.

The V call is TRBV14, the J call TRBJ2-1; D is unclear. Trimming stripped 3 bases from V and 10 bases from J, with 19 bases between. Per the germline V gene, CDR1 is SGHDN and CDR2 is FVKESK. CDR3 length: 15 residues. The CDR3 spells CASSQLLGPGSEQFF. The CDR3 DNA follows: TGTGCCAGCAGCCAGCTTTTGGGCCCCGGTTCCGAGCAGTTCTTC.

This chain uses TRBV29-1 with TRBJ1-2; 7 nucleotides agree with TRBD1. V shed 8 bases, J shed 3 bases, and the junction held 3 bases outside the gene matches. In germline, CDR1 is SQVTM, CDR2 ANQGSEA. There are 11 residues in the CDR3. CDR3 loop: CSLGQDYGYTF. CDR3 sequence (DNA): TGCAGCTTAGGACAGGACTATGGCTACACCTTC.

Here the CDR3 DNA reads TGTGCCAGCAGACGACTAGCGGGAGATTGGGATACGCAGTATTTT. Translation gives CASRRLAGDWDTQYF. The chain combines TRBV28 with TRBJ2-3; 12 nucleotides align to TRBD2. Germline V gives CDR1 MDHEN, CDR2 SYDVKM. After removal of 6 bases from V and 6 bases from J, the junction contained 7 bases not matched to a gene. This CDR3 contains 15 residues.

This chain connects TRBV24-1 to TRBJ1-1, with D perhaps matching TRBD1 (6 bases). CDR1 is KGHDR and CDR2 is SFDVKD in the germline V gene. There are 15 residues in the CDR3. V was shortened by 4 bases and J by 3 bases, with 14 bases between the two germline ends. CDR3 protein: CATSDASQGHTEAFF. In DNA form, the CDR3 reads TGTGCCACCAGTGACGCGAGCCAGGGGCACACTGAAGCTTTCTTT.

The CDR3 protein is CASSPRTGVNYGYTF. Written as DNA, the CDR3 is TGTGCCAGCAGTCCGAGGACAGGAGTTAACTATGGCTACACCTTC. V and J are TRBV27 and TRBJ1-2; TRBD1 matches at 7 bases. Germline CDR1 is MNHEY and CDR2 is SMNVEV (reference sequence). The J segment lost 1 base and the V segment lost 5 bases, leaving 7 bases of the junction unmatched. The CDR3 sequence is 15 residues long.

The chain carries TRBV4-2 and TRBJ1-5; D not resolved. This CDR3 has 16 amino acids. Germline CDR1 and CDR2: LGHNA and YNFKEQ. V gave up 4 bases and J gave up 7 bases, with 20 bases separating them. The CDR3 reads CASSRASGREEQPQHF. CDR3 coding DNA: TGTGCCAGCAGCCGGGCGTCGGGGAGGGAAGAGCAGCCCCAGCATTTT.

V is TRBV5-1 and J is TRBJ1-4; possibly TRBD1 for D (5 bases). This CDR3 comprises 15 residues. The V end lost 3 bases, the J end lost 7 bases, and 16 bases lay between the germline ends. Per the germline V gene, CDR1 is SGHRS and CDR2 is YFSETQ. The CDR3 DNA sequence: TGCGCCAGCAGCTCCCAGGGTACGGGGGGTGAAAAACTGTTTTTT. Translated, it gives CASSSQGTGGEKLFF.

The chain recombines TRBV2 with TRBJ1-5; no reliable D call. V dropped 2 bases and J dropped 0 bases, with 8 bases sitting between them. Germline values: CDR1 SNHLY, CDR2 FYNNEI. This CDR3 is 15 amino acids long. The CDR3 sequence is CASSEIRNSNQPQHF. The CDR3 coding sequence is TGTGCCAGCAGTGAAATCAGGAATAGCAATCAGCCCCAGCATTTT. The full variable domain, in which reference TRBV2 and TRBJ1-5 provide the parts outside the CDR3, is EPEVTQTPSHQVTQMGQEVILRCVPISNHLYFYWYRQILGQKVEFLVSFYNNEISEKSEIFDDQFSVERPDGSNFTLKIRSTKLEDSAMYFCASSEIRNSNQPQHFGDGTRLSIL.